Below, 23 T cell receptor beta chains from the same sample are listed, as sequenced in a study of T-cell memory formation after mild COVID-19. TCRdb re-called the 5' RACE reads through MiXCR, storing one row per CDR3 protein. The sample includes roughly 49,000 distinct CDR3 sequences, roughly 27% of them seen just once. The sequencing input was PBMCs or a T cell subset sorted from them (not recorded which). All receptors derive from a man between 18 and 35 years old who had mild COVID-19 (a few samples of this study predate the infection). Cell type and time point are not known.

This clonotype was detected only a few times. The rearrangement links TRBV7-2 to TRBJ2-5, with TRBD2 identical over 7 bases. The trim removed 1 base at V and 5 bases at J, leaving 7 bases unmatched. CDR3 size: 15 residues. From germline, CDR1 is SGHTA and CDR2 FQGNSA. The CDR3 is CASSLERGLRETQYF. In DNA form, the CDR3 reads TGTGCCAGCAGCTTAGAGCGGGGTTTAAGGGAGACCCAGTACTTC.

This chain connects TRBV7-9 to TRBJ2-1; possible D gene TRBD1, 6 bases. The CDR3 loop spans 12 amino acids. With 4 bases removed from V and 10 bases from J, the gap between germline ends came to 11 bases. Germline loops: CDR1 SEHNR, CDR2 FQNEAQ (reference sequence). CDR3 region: CASSSGTPEQFF. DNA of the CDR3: TGTGCCAGCAGCTCTGGGACACCCGAGCAGTTCTTC.

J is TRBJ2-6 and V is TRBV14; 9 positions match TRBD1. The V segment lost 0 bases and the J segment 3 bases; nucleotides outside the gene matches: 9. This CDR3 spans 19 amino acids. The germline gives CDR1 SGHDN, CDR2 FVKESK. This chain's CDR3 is CASSQDLRQGESGANVLTF. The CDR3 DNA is TGTGCCAGCAGCCAAGATCTAAGACAGGGGGAAAGTGGGGCCAACGTCCTGACTTTC.

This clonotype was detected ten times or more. This CDR3 reads CASSYGGGANVLTF. The DNA for the CDR3 is TGTGCCAGCAGTTACGGGGGTGGGGCCAACGTCCTGACTTTC. The chain uses TRBV6-2 or TRBV6-3 and TRBJ2-6; D assignment may be TRBD1 or TRBD2 (5 bases each). The CDR3 has 14 residues. Germline CDR1 reads MNHEY; CDR2 reads SVGEGT. V lost 2 bases and J lost 3, with 5 bases in between.

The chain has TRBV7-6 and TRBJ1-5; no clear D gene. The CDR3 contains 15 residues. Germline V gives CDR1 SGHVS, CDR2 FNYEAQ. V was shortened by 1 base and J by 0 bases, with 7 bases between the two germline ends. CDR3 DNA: TGTGCCAGCAGCTTAGGGGGTAATAGCAATCAGCCCCAGCATTTT. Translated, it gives CASSLGGNSNQPQHF.

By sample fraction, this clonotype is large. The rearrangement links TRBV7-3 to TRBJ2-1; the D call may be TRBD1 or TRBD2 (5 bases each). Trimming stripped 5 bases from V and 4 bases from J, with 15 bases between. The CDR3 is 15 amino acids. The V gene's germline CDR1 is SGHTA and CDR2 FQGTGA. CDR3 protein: CASSRGASGYNEQFF. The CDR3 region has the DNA TGTGCCAGCAGCCGAGGGGCCTCCGGGTACAATGAGCAGTTCTTC.

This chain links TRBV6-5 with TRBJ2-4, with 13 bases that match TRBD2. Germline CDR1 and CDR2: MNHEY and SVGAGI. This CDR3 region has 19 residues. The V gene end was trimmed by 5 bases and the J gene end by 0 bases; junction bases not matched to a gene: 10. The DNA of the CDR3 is TGTGCCAGCAGTCAAACTGGACTAGCGGGGGCTCTAGCCAAAAACATTCAGTACTTC. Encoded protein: CASSQTGLAGALAKNIQYF.

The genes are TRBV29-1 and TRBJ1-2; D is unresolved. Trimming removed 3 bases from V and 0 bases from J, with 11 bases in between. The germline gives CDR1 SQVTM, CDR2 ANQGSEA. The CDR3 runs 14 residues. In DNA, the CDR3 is TGCAGCGTTGATTTGGCTAGTACTAACTATGGCTACACCTTC. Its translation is CSVDLASTNYGYTF.

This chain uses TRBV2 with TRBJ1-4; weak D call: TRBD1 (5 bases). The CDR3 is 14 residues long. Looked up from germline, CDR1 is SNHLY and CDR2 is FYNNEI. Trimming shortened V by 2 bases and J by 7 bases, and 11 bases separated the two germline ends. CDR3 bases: TGTGCCAGCAGTGAATATCGGGGGACTGAAAAACTGTTTTTT. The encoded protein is CASSEYRGTEKLFF.

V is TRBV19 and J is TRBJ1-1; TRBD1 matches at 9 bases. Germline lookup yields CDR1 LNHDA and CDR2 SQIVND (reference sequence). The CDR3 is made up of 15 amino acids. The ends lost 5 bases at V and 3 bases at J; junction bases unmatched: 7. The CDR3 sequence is CASSYRGPGHTEAFF. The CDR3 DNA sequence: TGTGCCAGTAGTTACAGGGGGCCCGGCCACACTGAAGCTTTCTTT.

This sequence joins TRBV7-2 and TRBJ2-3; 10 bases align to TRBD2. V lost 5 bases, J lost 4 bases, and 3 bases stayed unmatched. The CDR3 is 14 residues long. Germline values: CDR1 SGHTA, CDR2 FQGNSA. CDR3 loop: CASSKAGGPDTQYF. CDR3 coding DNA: TGTGCCAGCAGCAAAGCGGGGGGGCCAGATACGCAGTATTTT.

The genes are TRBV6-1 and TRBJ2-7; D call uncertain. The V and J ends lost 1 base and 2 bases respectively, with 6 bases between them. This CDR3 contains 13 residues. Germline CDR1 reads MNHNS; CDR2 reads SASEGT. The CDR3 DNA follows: TGTGCCAGCAGTGAAGGCTTAACCTACGAGCAGTACTTC. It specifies CASSEGLTYEQYF.

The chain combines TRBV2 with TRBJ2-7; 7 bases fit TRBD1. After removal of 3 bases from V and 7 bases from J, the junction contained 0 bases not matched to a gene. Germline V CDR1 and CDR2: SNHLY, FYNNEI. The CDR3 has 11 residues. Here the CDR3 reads CASSETGEQYV. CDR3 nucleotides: TGTGCCAGCAGTGAGACAGGGGAGCAGTACGTC.

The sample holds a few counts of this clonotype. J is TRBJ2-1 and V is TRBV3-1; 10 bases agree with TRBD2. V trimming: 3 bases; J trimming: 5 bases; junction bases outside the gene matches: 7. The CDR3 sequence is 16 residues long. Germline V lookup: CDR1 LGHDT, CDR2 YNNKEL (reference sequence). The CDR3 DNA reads TGTGCCAGCAGCCAGTCTGTAGGGACTAGCGACAATGAGCAGTTCTTC. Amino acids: CASSQSVGTSDNEQFF.

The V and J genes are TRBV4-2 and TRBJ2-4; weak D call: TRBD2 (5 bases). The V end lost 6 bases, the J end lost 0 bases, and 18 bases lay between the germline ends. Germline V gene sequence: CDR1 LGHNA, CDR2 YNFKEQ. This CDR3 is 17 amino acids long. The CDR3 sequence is CASRPGPRGSAKNIQYF. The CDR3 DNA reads TGTGCCAGCAGGCCGGGTCCCCGGGGTTCAGCCAAAAACATTCAGTACTTC.

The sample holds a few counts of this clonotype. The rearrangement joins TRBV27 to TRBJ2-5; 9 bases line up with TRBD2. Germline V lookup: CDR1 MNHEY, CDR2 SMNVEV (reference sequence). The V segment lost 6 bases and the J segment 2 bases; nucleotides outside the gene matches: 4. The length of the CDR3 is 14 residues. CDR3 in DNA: TGTGCCAGCAGACATACTAGCGGGCAAGAGACCCAGTACTTC. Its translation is CASRHTSGQETQYF.

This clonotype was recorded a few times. The CDR3 is CASSLEGTGLSYEQYF. The CDR3 DNA follows: TGTGCCAGCAGCTTAGAAGGGACAGGGCTCTCCTACGAGCAGTACTTC. The chain couples TRBV11-2 to TRBJ2-7, with 9 bases fitting TRBD1. J was trimmed by 0 bases and V by 0 bases; bases with no gene match: 3. Germline V gene lookup returns CDR1 SGHAT and CDR2 FQNNGV. The CDR3 covers 16 residues.

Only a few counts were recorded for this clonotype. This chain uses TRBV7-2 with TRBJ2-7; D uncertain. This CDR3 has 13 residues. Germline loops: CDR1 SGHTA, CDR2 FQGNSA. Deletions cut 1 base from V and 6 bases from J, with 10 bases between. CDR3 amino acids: CASSLVATSEQYV. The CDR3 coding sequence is TGTGCCAGCAGCTTAGTTGCGACATCCGAGCAGTACGTC.

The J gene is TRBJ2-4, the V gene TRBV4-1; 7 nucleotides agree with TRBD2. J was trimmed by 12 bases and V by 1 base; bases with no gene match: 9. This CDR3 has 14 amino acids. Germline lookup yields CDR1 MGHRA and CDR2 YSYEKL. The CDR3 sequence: CASSQVGRERDQYF. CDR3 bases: TGCGCCAGCAGCCAAGTGGGCAGGGAGCGGGATCAGTACTTC.

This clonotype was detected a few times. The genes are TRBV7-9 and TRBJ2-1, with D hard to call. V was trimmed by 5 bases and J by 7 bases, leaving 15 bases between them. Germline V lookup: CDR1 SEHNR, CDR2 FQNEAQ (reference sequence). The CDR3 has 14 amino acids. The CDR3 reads CASSLRTARNEQFF. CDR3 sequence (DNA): TGTGCCAGCAGCCTACGGACGGCCCGGAATGAGCAGTTCTTC.

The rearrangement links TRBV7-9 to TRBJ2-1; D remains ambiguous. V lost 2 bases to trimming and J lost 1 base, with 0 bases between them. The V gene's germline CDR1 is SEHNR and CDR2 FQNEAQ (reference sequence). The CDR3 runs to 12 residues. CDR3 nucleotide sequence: TGTGCCAGCAGCTTATCCTACAATGAGCAGTTCTTC. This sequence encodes CASSLSYNEQFF.

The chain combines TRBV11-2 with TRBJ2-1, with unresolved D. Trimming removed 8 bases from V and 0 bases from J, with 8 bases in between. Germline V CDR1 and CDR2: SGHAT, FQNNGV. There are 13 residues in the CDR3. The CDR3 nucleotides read TGTGCCAGCCAGGAGAGCTCCTACAATGAGCAGTTCTTC. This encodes CASQESSYNEQFF.

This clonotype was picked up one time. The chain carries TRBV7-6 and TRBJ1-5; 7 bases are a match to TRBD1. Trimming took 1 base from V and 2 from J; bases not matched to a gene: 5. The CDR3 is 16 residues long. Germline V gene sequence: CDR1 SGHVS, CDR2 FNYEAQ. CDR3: CASSLGPDRGNQPQHF. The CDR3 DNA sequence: TGTGCCAGCAGCTTAGGTCCTGACAGGGGCAATCAGCCCCAGCATTTT.